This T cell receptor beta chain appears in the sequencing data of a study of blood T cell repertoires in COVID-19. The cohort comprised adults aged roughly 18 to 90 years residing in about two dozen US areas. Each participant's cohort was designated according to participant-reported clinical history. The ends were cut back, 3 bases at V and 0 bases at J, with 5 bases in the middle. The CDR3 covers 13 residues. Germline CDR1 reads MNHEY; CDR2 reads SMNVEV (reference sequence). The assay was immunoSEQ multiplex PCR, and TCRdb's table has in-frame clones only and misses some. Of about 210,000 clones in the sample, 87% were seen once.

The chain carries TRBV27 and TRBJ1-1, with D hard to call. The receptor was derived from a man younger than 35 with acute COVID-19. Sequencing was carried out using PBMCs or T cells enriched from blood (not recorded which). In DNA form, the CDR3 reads TGTGCCAGCAGTTTCCTCGTGAACACTGAAGCTTTCTTT. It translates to CASSFLVNTEAFF.